This passage covers 30 T cell receptor beta chains from one sample sequenced in a study of cytomegalovirus exposure and HLA in healthy donors (dated by TCRdb to about 2017). Library generation was performed with the immunoSEQ multiplex PCR assay. The multiplex PCR relied on a mix of 60 forward primers for TCR Vbeta segments and 13 reverse primers for TCR Jbeta segments. Sourced from immuneACCESS, this table was stored by TCRdb with only in-frame sequences that have V and J called. A share of the clones is absent; for the studies checked, an unresolved V gene accounts for under half, and the remainder has no known explanation. This sample holds 210,000 or so clones; approximately 84% were observed only once. In total, the top ten clones hold roughly 0.58% of the sample. Sequenced material: PBMCs. The receptors derive from a woman aged 40 to 50 in good health and CMV-seronegative.

This sequence joins TRBV19 and TRBJ2-7; 14 positions match TRBD2. This CDR3 is built from 14 residues. The germline V gene encodes CDR1 LNHDA and CDR2 SQIVND (reference sequence). Losses at the gene ends were 5 bases for V and 6 bases for J; bases not matched to a gene: 3. CDR3: CASSPGTSGGEQYF. The CDR3 coding sequence is TGTGCCAGTAGTCCCGGGACTAGCGGGGGCGAGCAGTACTTC. Together with reference TRBV19 and TRBJ2-7, the CDR3 gives the full variable domain: DGGITQSPKYLFRKEGQNVTLSCEQNLNHDAMYWYRQDPGQGLRLIYYSQIVNDFQKGDIAEGYSVSREKKESFPLTVTSAQKNPTAFYLCASSPGTSGGEQYFGPGTRLTVT.

The chain uses TRBV15 and TRBJ2-3, with D maybe TRBD2 (6 bases). Trimming pared 0 bases from V and 1 base from J, leaving 11 bases between. Germline V lookup: CDR1 LNHNV, CDR2 YYDKDF (reference sequence). The CDR3 consists of 16 residues. CDR3: CATSRDWGGGTDTQYF. CDR3 nucleotide sequence: TGTGCCACCAGCAGAGACTGGGGAGGAGGCACAGATACGCAGTATTTT. The whole variable domain, filled in from reference TRBV15 and TRBJ2-3, reads DAMVIQNPRYQVTQFGKPVTLSCSQTLNHNVMYWYQQKSSQAPKLLFHYYDKDFNNEADTPDNFQSRRPNTSFCFLDIRSPGLGDTAMYLCATSRDWGGGTDTQYFGPGTRLTVL.

Note on this clone: At one of its ends the junction is not consistent with the germline gene, which may arise from a read error. The chain links TRBV7-2 to TRBJ2-1; weak D call: TRBD1 (7 bases). Germline V gene lookup returns CDR1 SGHTA and CDR2 FQGNSA. The CDR3 contains 16 residues. CDR3 sequence reads: CACSQGGRPLYNEQFF. The CDR3 nucleotides are TGTGCCTGCAGCCAGGGGGGACGCCCGCTATACAATGAGCAGTTCTTC.

The J gene is TRBJ1-1, the V gene TRBV9; D is ambiguous. Germline loops: CDR1 SGDLS, CDR2 YYNGEE. The CDR3 has 13 residues. Trimming shortened V by 2 bases and J by 4 bases, and 9 bases separated the two germline ends. The CDR3 DNA reads TGTGCCAGCAGCGTGAGGGCAAGCACTGAAGCTTTCTTT. It translates to CASSVRASTEAFF.

This chain links TRBV6-5 with TRBJ2-7; 8 bases line up with TRBD1. V shed 4 bases and J 7 bases; nucleotides not matched to a gene: 9. Per germline, CDR1 MNHEY and CDR2 SVGAGI. This CDR3 is 14 amino acids long. CDR3 sequence (DNA): TGTGCCAGCAGTTCACTCCAGGGGGCAGGAGAGCAGTACTTC. Translation gives CASSSLQGAGEQYF.

This chain joins TRBV18 and TRBJ2-7; the D gene is possibly TRBD1 (5 bases). This CDR3 contains 13 residues. The V end lost 4 bases, the J end lost 3 bases, and 10 bases lay between the germline ends. CDR1 KGHSH and CDR2 LQKENI come from the germline V gene. This CDR3 is CASSQGNRYEQYF. CDR3 coding DNA: TGTGCCAGCTCACAGGGGAACCGCTACGAGCAGTACTTC. The whole variable domain, filled in from reference TRBV18 and TRBJ2-7, reads NAGVMQNPRHLVRRRGQEARLRCSPMKGHSHVYWYRQLPEEGLKFMVYLQKENIIDESGMPKERFSAEFPKEGPSILRIQQVVRGDSAAYFCASSQGNRYEQYFGPGTRLTVT.

The rearrangement joins TRBV14 to TRBJ1-1; D is uncertain. The CDR3 length is 16 residues. CDR1 and CDR2 (germline): SGHDN, FVKESK. V dropped 0 bases and J dropped 4 bases, with 15 bases sitting between them. CDR3 sequence: CASSQDWWAGGTEAFF. The CDR3 bases are TGTGCCAGCAGCCAAGATTGGTGGGCCGGAGGCACTGAAGCTTTCTTT.

This sequence joins TRBV25-1 and TRBJ2-3; D remains ambiguous. This CDR3 contains 14 residues. V lost 1 base to trimming and J lost 1 base, with 6 bases between them. Germline V gives CDR1 MGHDK, CDR2 SYGVNS. Written as DNA, the CDR3 is TGTGCCAGCAGTGAATCGGTAGGCACAGATACGCAGTATTTT. Its protein is CASSESVGTDTQYF. The complete variable domain, with remaining parts taken from reference TRBV25-1 and TRBJ2-3, reads EADIYQTPRYLVIGTGKKITLECSQTMGHDKMYWYQQDPGMELHLIHYSYGVNSTEKGDLSSESTVSRIRTEHFPLTLESARPSHTSQYLCASSESVGTDTQYFGPGTRLTVL.

This clone was picked up one time. The rearrangement links TRBV7-9 to TRBJ2-7; TRBD2 matches at 10 bases. The V segment lost 5 bases and the J segment 3 bases; nucleotides outside the gene matches: 1. Germline CDR1 and CDR2: SEHNR and FQNEAQ (reference sequence). This CDR3 has 13 amino acids. The CDR3 sequence: CASSRTSGYEQYF. The CDR3 DNA follows: TGTGCCAGCAGCAGGACTAGCGGCTACGAGCAGTACTTC.

The gene calls are TRBV6-1 and TRBJ2-7; D may be TRBD1 (5 bases). This CDR3 has 14 residues. Trimming stripped 5 bases from V and 1 base from J, with 12 bases between. Germline loops: CDR1 MNHNS, CDR2 SASEGT. CDR3 sequence: CASSPRTLSYEQYF. CDR3 in DNA: TGTGCCAGCAGTCCCCGGACACTTTCCTACGAGCAGTACTTC.

The rearrangement uses TRBV30 and TRBJ1-2, with D possibly being TRBD1 (6 bases). V gave up 3 bases and J gave up 7 bases, with 15 bases separating them. CDR1 and CDR2 from the germline V gene are GTSNPN and SVGIG (reference sequence). The CDR3 is made up of 13 amino acids. The CDR3 sequence: CAWSPGGNGGYTF. CDR3 bases: TGTGCCTGGAGCCCGGGGGGCAACGGTGGCTACACCTTC.

The rearrangement uses TRBV6-4 and TRBJ2-2; D ambiguous. V was trimmed by 4 bases and J by 0 bases, leaving 18 bases between them. The germline V gene encodes CDR1 MRHNA and CDR2 SNTAGT. This CDR3 spans 18 amino acids. Here the CDR3 DNA reads TGTGCCAGCAGTGGTTTCCCTAGAGGCCGAACGAACACCGGGGAGCTGTTTTTT. It yields the protein CASSGFPRGRTNTGELFF.

This clone was counted a single time. CDR3 amino acids: CASSPAANSYEQYF. The CDR3 DNA reads as TGTGCCAGCTCCCCGGCAGCGAACTCCTACGAGCAGTACTTC. The chain joins TRBV7-3 to TRBJ2-7, with no clear D. CDR3 length equals 14 residues. V lost 8 bases and J lost 0, with 14 bases in between. The germline V gene encodes CDR1 SGHTA and CDR2 FQGTGA.

The chain links TRBV5-1 to TRBJ2-1; 8 bases line up with TRBD1. This CDR3 has 14 residues. Germline lookup yields CDR1 SGHRS and CDR2 YFSETQ. V shed 2 bases and J 6 bases; nucleotides not matched to a gene: 4. DNA for the CDR3: TGCGCCAGCAGCTTTCAGGGGGCGAGCAATGAGCAGTTCTTC. Translated: CASSFQGASNEQFF.

CDR3: CASSEDGVAGGMETQYF. In DNA, the CDR3 is TGTGCCAGCAGTGAAGATGGAGTAGCGGGGGGGATGGAGACCCAGTACTTC. The J gene is TRBJ2-5, the V gene TRBV2, with 11 bases aligning to TRBD2. The CDR3 is 17 amino acids. Germline V gives CDR1 SNHLY, CDR2 FYNNEI. V shed 1 base, J shed 5 bases, and the junction held 9 bases outside the gene matches.

The chain carries TRBV11-2 and TRBJ2-1, with 9 bases lining up with TRBD1. The CDR3 loop spans 15 amino acids. Trimming removed 7 bases from V and 6 bases from J; junction bases left unmatched: 10. Germline CDR1 is SGHAT and CDR2 is FQNNGV. Here the CDR3 reads CASTRGRDRVNEQFF. The CDR3 DNA reads as TGTGCCAGCACCCGGGGCCGGGACAGGGTCAATGAGCAGTTCTTC.

The rearrangement joins TRBV6-6 to TRBJ1-2; TRBD1 aligns across 9 bases. Trimming removed 6 bases from V and 5 bases from J; junction bases left unmatched: 4. CDR1 and CDR2 from the germline V gene are MNHNY and SVGAGI (reference sequence). The CDR3 sequence is 13 residues long. CDR3 residues: CASSQTGGYGYTF. The CDR3 nucleotides read TGTGCCAGCAGCCAGACAGGGGGTTATGGCTACACCTTC.

This CDR3 reads CASKPTGNTEAFF. In DNA form, the CDR3 reads TGTGCCAGCAAACCGACAGGGAACACTGAAGCTTTCTTT. The rearrangement links TRBV2 to TRBJ1-1, with D possibly being TRBD1 (6 bases). The CDR3 runs 13 residues. The V and J ends lost 7 bases and 1 base respectively, with 10 bases between them. Germline CDR1 SNHLY, CDR2 FYNNEI. Full variable domain (remainder filled in from reference TRBV2 and TRBJ1-1): EPEVTQTPSHQVTQMGQEVILRCVPISNHLYFYWYRQILGQKVEFLVSFYNNEISEKSEIFDDQFSVERPDGSNFTLKIRSTKLEDSAMYFCASKPTGNTEAFFGQGTRLTVV.

This clone was detected only once. The chain links TRBV7-2 to TRBJ1-2, with 7 nucleotides matching TRBD1. Germline-derived CDR1 and CDR2 are SGHTA and FQGNSA. V lost 4 bases and J lost 2; bases outside the gene matches: 10. CDR3 length equals 16 residues. CDR3 sequence (DNA): TGTGCCAGCAGCTCCCACACGACAGGGTCGAACTATGGCTACACCTTC. It is translated as CASSSHTTGSNYGYTF. Full variable domain (remainder filled in from reference TRBV7-2 and TRBJ1-2): GAGVSQSPSNKVTEKGKDVELRCDPISGHTALYWYRQSLGQGLEFLIYFQGNSAPDKSGLPSDRFSAERTGGSVSTLTIQRTQQEDSAVYLCASSSHTTGSNYGYTFGSGTRLTVV.

The chain uses TRBV6-1 and TRBJ1-5; D remains ambiguous. In germline, CDR1 is MNHNS, CDR2 SASEGT. The CDR3 covers 15 residues. The V and J ends lost 6 bases and 0 bases respectively, with 12 bases between them. CDR3 sequence: CASSLTVHSNQPQHF. The CDR3 region has the DNA TGTGCCAGCAGCCTCACAGTTCATAGCAATCAGCCCCAGCATTTT.

The gene calls are TRBV11-1 and TRBJ2-5; D is undetermined. The CDR3 contains 14 residues. From germline, CDR1 is SGHAT and CDR2 FQDESV (reference sequence). Trimming removed 2 bases from V and 4 bases from J, with 11 bases in between. In DNA, the CDR3 is TGTGCCAGCAGCTTAACATTTACCTTAGAGACCCAGTACTTC. Protein product: CASSLTFTLETQYF.

The rearrangement links TRBV23-1 to TRBJ2-5, with TRBD2 matching over 7 bases. TRBV23-1 is flagged as an ORF with uncertain function. The length of the CDR3 is 16 residues. V was clipped by 3 bases and J by 13 bases; unmatched bases: 20. The chain's CDR3 is CASSQSGARDVLPSYF. The CDR3 nucleotides read TGCGCCAGCAGTCAGAGCGGGGCCAGGGACGTTCTCCCCTCGTACTTC.

The chain joins TRBV7-9 to TRBJ2-1; 9 bases match TRBD2. Germline V gives CDR1 SEHNR, CDR2 FQNEAQ (reference sequence). V shed 1 base and J 7 bases; nucleotides not matched to a gene: 8. The CDR3 totals 16 residues. The CDR3, as DNA: TGTGCCAGCAGCTTAGTAGGACTAGCGAAAGGGAATGAGCAGTTCTTC. Protein product: CASSLVGLAKGNEQFF.

The rearrangement uses TRBV7-2 and TRBJ2-7; a possible D gene is TRBD2 (5 bases). Germline CDR1 and CDR2: SGHTA and FQGNSA. The germline V and J ends were trimmed by 2 bases and 2 bases, with 16 bases remaining between them. The CDR3 contains 16 residues. The DNA for the CDR3 is TGTGCCAGCAGCTTACAAACGGGAATAGGGACCTACGAGCAGTACTTC. Protein product: CASSLQTGIGTYEQYF. Full variable domain (remainder filled in from reference TRBV7-2 and TRBJ2-7): GAGVSQSPSNKVTEKGKDVELRCDPISGHTALYWYRQSLGQGLEFLIYFQGNSAPDKSGLPSDRFSAERTGGSVSTLTIQRTQQEDSAVYLCASSLQTGIGTYEQYFGPGTRLTVT.

In this sample, this clone turned up once. V and J are TRBV18 and TRBJ1-5; 9 bases fit TRBD1. V dropped 3 bases and J dropped 7; count of bases not matched to a gene: 4. The CDR3 consists of 14 residues. Germline lookup yields CDR1 KGHSH and CDR2 LQKENI. In DNA, the CDR3 is TGTGCCAGCTCACCGGGACAGGGCGAACAGCCCCAGCATTTT. As protein: CASSPGQGEQPQHF.

This chain connects TRBV5-6 to TRBJ2-3; TRBD2 matches 8 bases. Germline V CDR1 and CDR2: SGHDT, YYEEEE. The V segment lost 0 bases and the J segment 0 bases; nucleotides outside the gene matches: 3. The CDR3 runs 16 residues. The CDR3 nucleotides are TGTGCCAGCAGCTTGGCCGGGGGGGCTAGCACAGATACGCAGTATTTT. Protein: CASSLAGGASTDTQYF.

The chain has TRBV19 and TRBJ2-3; 13 nucleotides align to TRBD2. The CDR3 covers 15 residues. V shed 7 bases, J shed 2 bases, and the junction held 3 bases outside the gene matches. Germline assignment: CDR1 LNHDA and CDR2 SQIVND (reference sequence). Written as DNA, the CDR3 is TGTGCCAGTAAGACTAGCGGGGGGTTCACAGATACGCAGTATTTT. Residues: CASKTSGGFTDTQYF.

The rearrangement uses TRBV7-2 and TRBJ2-7; TRBD1 matches at 10 bases. The CDR3 is 16 amino acids. V was clipped by 6 bases and J by 1 base; unmatched bases: 9. Germline assignment: CDR1 SGHTA and CDR2 FQGNSA. The CDR3 DNA reads as TGTGCCAGCAGTCCGGGACAGGGGTTCCCTTCCTACGAGCAGTACTTC. Encoded protein: CASSPGQGFPSYEQYF. The full variable domain, completed using reference TRBV7-2 and TRBJ2-7, is GAGVSQSPSNKVTEKGKDVELRCDPISGHTALYWYRQSLGQGLEFLIYFQGNSAPDKSGLPSDRFSAERTGGSVSTLTIQRTQQEDSAVYLCASSPGQGFPSYEQYFGPGTRLTVT.

The rearrangement uses TRBV29-1 and TRBJ1-4; tentatively, D is TRBD1 (5 bases). The CDR3 has 11 amino acids. Germline lookup yields CDR1 SQVTM and CDR2 ANQGSEA. The V end was cut by 6 bases, the J end by 7 bases, with 9 bases between. The CDR3 DNA reads as TGCAGCGTCTACGGGGGTGAAAAACTGTTTTTT. Translated, it gives CSVYGGEKLFF. The full variable domain, in which reference TRBV29-1 and TRBJ1-4 provide the parts outside the CDR3, is SAVISQKPSRDICQRGTSLTIQCQVDSQVTMMFWYRQQPGQSLTLIATANQGSEATYESGFVIDKFPISRPNLTFSTLTVSNMSPEDSSIYLCSVYGGEKLFFGSGTQLSVL.

DNA for the CDR3: TGTGCCACCAGCAGAGAAGGCAGGGCAGGGGGAGAGTACTTC. Its translation is CATSREGRAGGEYF. This chain links TRBV15 with TRBJ2-4; 7 bases fit TRBD1. CDR1 is LNHNV, CDR2 YYDKDF, per germline (reference sequence). V dropped 0 bases and J dropped 14; count of bases not matched to a gene: 10. This CDR3 has 14 residues.